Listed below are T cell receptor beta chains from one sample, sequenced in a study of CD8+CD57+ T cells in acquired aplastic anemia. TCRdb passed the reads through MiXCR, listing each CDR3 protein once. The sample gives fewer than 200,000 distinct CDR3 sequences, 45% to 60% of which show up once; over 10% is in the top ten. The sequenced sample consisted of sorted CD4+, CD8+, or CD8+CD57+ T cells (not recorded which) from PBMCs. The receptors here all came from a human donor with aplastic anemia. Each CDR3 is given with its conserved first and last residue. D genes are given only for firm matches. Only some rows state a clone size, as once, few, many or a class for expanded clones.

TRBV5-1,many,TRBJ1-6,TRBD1,TGCGCCAGCAGCCGGGACAGGGAGGGATCACCCCTCCACTTT,CASSRDREGSPLHF
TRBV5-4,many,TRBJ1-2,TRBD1,TGTGCCAGCAGCTTGGACAGGGGGGGCTTGGCTGGCTACACCTTC,CASSLDRGGLAGYTF
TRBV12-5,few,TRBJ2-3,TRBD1,TGTGCTAGTGGTTCCGGGACAGGGGGCTTTGGTACAGATACGCAGTATTTT,CASGSGTGGFGTDTQYF
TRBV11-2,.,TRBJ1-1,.,TGTGCCAGCAGCTTGAGACCCCAGGGCCACTTAGGGAACACTGAAGCTCTCTTT,CASSLRPQGHLGNTEALF
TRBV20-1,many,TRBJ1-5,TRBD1,TGCAGTGCTAACCGGGACAGGGGGCTTGGGCAGCCCCAGCATTTT,CSANRDRGLGQPQHF
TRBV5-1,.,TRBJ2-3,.,TGCGTCAGCAGCTTGTTGTCTAGCACAGATACGCAATATTTT,CVSSLLSSTDTQYF
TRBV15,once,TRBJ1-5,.,TGTGCCACCAGCAATAACAGGTACTCCAATCAGCCCCAGCATTTT,CATSNNRYSNQPQHF
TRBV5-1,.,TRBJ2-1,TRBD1,TGCGCCAGCAGCTTGCGCCCCCCGACAGGGGGCGGAAGCAATGGGCAGTTCTTC,CASSLRPPTGGGSNGQFF
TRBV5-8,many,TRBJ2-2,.,TGTGCCAGCAGCGCGGACCTCACCGGGGAGCTGTTTTTT,CASSADLTGELFF
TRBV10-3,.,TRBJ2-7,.,TGTGCCATCAGTGAGTCGGGGATGGGACGGACAGCCGAGCAGTACTTC,CAISESGMGRTAEQYF
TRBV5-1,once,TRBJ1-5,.,TGCGCCAGCAGCTTGGCGGTGGGACAGCCCCAGCATTTT,CASSLAVGQPQHF
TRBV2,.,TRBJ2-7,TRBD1,TGTGCCAGCAGTGAAGTGGGACAGGGAGCCGAGCAGTACTTC,CASSEVGQGAEQYF
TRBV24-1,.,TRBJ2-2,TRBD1,TGTGCCACCAGCGGACAGGACACCGGGGAGCTGTTTTTT,CATSGQDTGELFF
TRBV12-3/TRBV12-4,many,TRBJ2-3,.,TGTGCCATCGGAGGGGGGGCTGGCACAGATACGCAGTATTTT,CAIGGGAGTDTQYF
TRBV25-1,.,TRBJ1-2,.,TGTGCCAGCAGTTTATTAAGCGGTGGCTACACCTTC,CASSLLSGGYTF
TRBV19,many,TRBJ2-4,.,TGTGCCAGTAGTCAGCGGAACATTCAGTACTTC,CASSQRNIQYF
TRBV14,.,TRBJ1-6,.,TGTGCCAGCAGCCTCGAGAGAAATAATTCACCCCTCCACTTT,CASSLERNNSPLHF
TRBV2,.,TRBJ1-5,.,TGTGCCAGCAGACGGAGCGGACTCTCCCCACGCCAGCATTTT,CASRRSGLSPRQHF
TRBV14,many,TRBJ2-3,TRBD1,TGTGCCAGCAGCCGCCAGGACAGGAAAATAAGCACAGATACGCAGTATTTT,CASSRQDRKISTDTQYF
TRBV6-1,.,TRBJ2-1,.,TGTGCCAGCAGTGAATCGGGTTGGAATGAGCAGTTCTTC,CASSESGWNEQFF
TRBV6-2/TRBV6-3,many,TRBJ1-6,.,TGTGCCAGTCAAGAGCGGAATTCACCCCTCCACTTT,CASQERNSPLHF
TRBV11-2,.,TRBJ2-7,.,TGTGCCAGCAGCCAATCCTACCGACAGGCTACCTACGAGCAGTACTTC,CASSQSYRQATYEQYF
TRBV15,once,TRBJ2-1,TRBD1,TGTGCCACCAGCAGATACCCGGACAGGTTCGTCAATGAGCAGTTCTTC,CATSRYPDRFVNEQFF
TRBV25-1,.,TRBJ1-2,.,TGTGCCAGCAGTGTGACGGGGAGCGGGGGCTACACCTTC,CASSVTGSGGYTF
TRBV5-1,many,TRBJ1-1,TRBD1,TGCGCCAGCAGCATGGACAGGCCGAACACTGAAGCTTTCTTT,CASSMDRPNTEAFF
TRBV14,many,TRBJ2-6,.,TGTGCCAGCAGCCAGGGCGTGTCTGGGGCCAACGTCCTGACTTTC,CASSQGVSGANVLTF
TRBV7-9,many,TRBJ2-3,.,TGTGCCAGCAGCTTAGGTTCGGCAGGGAAGACAGATACGCAGTATTTT,CASSLGSAGKTDTQYF
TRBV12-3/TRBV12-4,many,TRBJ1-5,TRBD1,TGTGCCAGCGGGCAGGGGGCAGGTCAGCCCCAGCATTTT,CASGQGAGQPQHF
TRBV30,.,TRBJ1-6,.,TGTGCCTGGAGTGTAGTAACGAGGGCTTCACCCCTCCACTTT,CAWSVVTRASPLHF
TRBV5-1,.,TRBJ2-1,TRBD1,TGCGCCAGCAGCCCCCCGGACAGGGTCCGTGAGCAGTTCTTC,CASSPPDRVREQFF
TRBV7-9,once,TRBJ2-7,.,TGTGCCAGCAGCTTACGCTTCGAGCAGTACTTC,CASSLRFEQYF
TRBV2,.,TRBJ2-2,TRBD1,TGTGCCAGCAGCTTAGTAACAGGGGACACCGGGGAGCTGTTTTTT,CASSLVTGDTGELFF
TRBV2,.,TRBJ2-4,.,TGTGCCAGCAGTGAATTCGGCCGGAACCTAGCCAAAAACATTCAGTACTTC,CASSEFGRNLAKNIQYF
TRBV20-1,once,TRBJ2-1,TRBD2,TGCAGTGCTAAAGCGGGGGCTAGAGCTCGAAGGGGAGAGTTCTTC,CSAKAGARARRGEFF